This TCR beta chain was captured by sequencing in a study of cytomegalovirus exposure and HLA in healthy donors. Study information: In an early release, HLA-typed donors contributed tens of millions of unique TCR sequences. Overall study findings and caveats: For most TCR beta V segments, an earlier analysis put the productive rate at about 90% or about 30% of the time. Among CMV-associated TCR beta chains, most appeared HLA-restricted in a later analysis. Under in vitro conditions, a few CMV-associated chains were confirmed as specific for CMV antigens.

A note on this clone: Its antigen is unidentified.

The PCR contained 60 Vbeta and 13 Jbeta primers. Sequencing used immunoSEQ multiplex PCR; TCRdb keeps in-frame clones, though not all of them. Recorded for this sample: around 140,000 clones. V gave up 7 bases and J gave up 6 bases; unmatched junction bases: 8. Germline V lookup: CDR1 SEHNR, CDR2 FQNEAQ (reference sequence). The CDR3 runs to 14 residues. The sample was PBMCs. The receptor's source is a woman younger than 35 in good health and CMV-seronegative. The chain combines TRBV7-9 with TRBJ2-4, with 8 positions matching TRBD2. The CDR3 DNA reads TGTGCCAGCACCGGGGGGGGAATCCCAAACATTCAGTACTTC. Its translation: CASTGGGIPNIQYF.